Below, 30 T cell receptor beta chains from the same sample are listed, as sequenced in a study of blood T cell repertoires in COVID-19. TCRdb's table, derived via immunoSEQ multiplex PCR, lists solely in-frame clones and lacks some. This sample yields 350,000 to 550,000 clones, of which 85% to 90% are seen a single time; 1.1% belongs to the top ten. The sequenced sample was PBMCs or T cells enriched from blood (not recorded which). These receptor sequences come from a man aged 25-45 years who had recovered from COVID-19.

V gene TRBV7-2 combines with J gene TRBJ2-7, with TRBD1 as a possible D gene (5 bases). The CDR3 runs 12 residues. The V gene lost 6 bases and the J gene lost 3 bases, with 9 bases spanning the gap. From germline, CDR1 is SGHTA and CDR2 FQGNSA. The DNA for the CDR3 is TGTGCCAGCAGTAAAACAGGCTACGAGCAGTACTTC. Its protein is CASSKTGYEQYF.

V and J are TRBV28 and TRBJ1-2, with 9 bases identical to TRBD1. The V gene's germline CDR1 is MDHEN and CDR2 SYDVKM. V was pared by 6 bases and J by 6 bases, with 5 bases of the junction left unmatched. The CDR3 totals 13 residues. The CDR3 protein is CASRSGTGHGYTF. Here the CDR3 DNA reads TGTGCCAGCAGGAGTGGGACAGGGCATGGCTACACCTTC.

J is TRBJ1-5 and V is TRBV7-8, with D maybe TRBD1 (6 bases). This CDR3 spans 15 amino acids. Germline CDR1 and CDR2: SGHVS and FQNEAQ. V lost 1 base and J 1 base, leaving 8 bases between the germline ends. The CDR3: CASSLVRGSNQPQHF. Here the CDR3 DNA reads TGTGCCAGCAGCTTAGTCAGGGGCAGCAATCAGCCCCAGCATTTT.

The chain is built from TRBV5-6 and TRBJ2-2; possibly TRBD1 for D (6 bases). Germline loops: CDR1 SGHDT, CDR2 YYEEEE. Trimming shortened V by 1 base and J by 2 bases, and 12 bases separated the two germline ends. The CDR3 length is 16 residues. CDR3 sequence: CASSLRDGTNTGELFF. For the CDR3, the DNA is TGTGCCAGCAGCTTGCGGGACGGGACAAACACCGGGGAGCTGTTTTTT.

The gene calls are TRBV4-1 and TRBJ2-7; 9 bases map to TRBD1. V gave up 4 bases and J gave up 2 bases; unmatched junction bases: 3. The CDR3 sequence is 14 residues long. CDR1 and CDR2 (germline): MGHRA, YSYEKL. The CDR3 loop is CASSLRDRAYEQYF. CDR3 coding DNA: TGCGCCAGCAGCCTCCGGGACAGGGCCTACGAGCAGTACTTC.

CDR3: CASGQGRGALEAFF. The DNA of the CDR3 is TGTGCCAGCGGACAGGGAAGGGGAGCACTCGAAGCTTTCTTT. The J gene is TRBJ1-1, the V gene TRBV2; TRBD1 aligns across 8 bases. The CDR3 runs to 14 residues. The V gene end was trimmed by 8 bases and the J gene end by 8 bases; junction bases not matched to a gene: 13. Germline CDR1 reads SNHLY; CDR2 reads FYNNEI.

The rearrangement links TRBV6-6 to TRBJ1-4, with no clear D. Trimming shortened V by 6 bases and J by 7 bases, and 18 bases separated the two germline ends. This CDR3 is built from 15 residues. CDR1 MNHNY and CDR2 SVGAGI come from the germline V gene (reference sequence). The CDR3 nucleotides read TGTGCCAGCAGGGGAGTGAGCGAAGGCGGTGAAAAACTGTTTTTT. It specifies CASRGVSEGGEKLFF.

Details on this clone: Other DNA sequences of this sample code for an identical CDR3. CDR3 sequence (DNA): TGTGCCAGCAAGCGGGGCGGCATTAACTATGGCTACACCTTC. Translation: CASKRGGINYGYTF. The chain couples TRBV28 to TRBJ1-2, with D possibly TRBD1 on 5 matching bases. Between the trimmed V and J ends, which lost 7 bases and 1 base, there was a span of 13 bases. This CDR3 comprises 14 residues. CDR1 and CDR2 (germline): MDHEN, SYDVKM.

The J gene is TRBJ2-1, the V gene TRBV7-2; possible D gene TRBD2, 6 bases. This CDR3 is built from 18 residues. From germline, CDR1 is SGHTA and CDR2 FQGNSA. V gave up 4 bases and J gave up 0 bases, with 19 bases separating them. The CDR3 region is CASSSILGRESSYNEQFF. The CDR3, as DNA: TGTGCCAGCAGCTCTATCCTCGGGCGGGAAAGCTCCTACAATGAGCAGTTCTTC.

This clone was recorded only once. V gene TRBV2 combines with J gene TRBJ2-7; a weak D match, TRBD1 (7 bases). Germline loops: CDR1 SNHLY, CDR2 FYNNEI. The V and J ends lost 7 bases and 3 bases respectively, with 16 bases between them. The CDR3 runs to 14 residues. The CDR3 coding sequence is TGTGCCAGCATCTCTGGCAGGGGGGACTACGAGCAGTACTTC. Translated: CASISGRGDYEQYF. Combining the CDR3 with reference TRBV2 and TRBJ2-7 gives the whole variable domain EPEVTQTPSHQVTQMGQEVILRCVPISNHLYFYWYRQILGQKVEFLVSFYNNEISEKSEIFDDQFSVERPDGSNFTLKIRSTKLEDSAMYFCASISGRGDYEQYFGPGTRLTVT.

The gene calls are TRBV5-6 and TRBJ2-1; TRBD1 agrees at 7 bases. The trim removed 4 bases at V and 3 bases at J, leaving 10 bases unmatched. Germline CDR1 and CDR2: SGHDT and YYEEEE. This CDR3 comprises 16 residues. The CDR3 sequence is CASSHQGTVFYNEQFF. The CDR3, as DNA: TGTGCCAGCAGCCACCAGGGGACAGTTTTCTACAATGAGCAGTTCTTC. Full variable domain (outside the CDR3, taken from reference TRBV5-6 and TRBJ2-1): DAGVTQSPTHLIKTRGQQVTLRCSPKSGHDTVSWYQQALGQGPQFIFQYYEEEERQRGNFPDRFSGHQFPNYSSELNVNALLLGDSALYLCASSHQGTVFYNEQFFGPGTRLTVL.

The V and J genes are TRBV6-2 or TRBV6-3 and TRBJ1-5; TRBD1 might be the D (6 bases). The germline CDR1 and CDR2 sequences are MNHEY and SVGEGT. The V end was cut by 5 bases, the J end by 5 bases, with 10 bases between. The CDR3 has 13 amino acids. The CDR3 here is CASSRTGYQPQHF. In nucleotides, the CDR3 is TGTGCCAGCAGTCGAACAGGGTATCAGCCCCAGCATTTT.

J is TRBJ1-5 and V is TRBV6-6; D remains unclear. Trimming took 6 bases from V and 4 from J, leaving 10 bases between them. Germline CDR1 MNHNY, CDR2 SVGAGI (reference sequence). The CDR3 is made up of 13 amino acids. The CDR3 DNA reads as TGTGCCAGCAGCCGGGGTAGTAATCAGCCCCAGCATTTT. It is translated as CASSRGSNQPQHF.

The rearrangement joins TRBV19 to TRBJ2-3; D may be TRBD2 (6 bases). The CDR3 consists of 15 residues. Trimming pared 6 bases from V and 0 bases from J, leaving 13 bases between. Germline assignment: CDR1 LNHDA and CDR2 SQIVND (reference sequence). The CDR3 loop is CASRDLGGSTDTQYF. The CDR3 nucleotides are TGTGCCAGTAGGGATCTTGGGGGGAGCACAGATACGCAGTATTTT.

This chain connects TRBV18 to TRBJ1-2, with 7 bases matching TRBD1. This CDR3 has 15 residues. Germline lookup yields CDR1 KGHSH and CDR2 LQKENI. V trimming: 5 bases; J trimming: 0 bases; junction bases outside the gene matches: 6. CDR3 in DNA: TGTGCCAGCTCAAAGGGACAGCCCTCTAACTATGGCTACACCTTC. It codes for CASSKGQPSNYGYTF.

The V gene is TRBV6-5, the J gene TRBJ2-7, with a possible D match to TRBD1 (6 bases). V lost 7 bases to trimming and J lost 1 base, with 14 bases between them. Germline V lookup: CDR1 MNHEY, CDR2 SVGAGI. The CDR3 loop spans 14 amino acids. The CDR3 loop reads CASKVVRGSYEQYF. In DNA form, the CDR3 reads TGTGCCAGCAAGGTGGTCAGGGGTTCCTACGAGCAGTACTTC.

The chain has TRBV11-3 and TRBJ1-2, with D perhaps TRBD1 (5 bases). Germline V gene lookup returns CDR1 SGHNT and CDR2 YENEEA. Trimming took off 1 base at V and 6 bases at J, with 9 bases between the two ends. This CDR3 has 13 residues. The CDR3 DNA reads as TGTGCCAGCAGCTTAGGATCGGGGGATGGCTACACCTTC. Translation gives CASSLGSGDGYTF.

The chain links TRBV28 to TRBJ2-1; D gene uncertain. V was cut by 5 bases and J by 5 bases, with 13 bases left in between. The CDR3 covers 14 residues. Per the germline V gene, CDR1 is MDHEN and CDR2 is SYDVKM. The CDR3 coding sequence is TGTGCCAGCAGTCCTCTACCAGGAAACAATGAGCAGTTCTTC. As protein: CASSPLPGNNEQFF. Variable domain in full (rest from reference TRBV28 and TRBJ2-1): DVKVTQSSRYLVKRTGEKVFLECVQDMDHENMFWYRQDPGLGLRLIYFSYDVKMKEKGDIPEGYSVSREKKERFSLILESASTNQTSMYLCASSPLPGNNEQFFGPGTRLTVL.

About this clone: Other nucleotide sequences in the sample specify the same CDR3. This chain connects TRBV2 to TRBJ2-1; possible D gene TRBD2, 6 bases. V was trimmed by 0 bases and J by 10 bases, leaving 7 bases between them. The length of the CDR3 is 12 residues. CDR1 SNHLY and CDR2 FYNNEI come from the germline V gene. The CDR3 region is CASSEAGGEQFF. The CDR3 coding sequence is TGTGCCAGCAGTGAAGCGGGAGGCGAGCAGTTCTTC.

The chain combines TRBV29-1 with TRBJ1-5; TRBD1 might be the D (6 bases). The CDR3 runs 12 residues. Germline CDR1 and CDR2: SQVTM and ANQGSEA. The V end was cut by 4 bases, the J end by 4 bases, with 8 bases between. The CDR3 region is CSVAGVNQPQHF. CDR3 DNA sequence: TGCAGCGTTGCAGGGGTGAATCAGCCCCAGCATTTT.

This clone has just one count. The CDR3: CASSFGGIPGHEQFF. For the CDR3, the DNA is TGCGCCAGCAGCTTTGGCGGGATCCCTGGGCATGAGCAGTTCTTC. The chain links TRBV5-1 to TRBJ2-1; D is perhaps TRBD2 (6 bases). V gave up 2 bases and J gave up 8 bases, with 17 bases separating them. The germline CDR1 and CDR2 sequences are SGHRS and YFSETQ. The CDR3 runs to 15 residues.

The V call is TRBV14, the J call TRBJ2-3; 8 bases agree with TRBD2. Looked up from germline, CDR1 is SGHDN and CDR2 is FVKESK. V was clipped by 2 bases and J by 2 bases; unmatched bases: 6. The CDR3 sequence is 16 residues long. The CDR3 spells CASSQLDGRVTDTQYF. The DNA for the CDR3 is TGTGCCAGCAGCCAACTTGACGGGAGGGTCACAGATACGCAGTATTTT.

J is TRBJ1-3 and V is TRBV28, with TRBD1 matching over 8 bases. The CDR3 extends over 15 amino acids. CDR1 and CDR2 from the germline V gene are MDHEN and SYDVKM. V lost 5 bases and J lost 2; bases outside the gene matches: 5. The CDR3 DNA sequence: TGTGCCAGCAGTAGGAGGACAGGGACTGGAAACACCATATATTTT. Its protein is CASSRRTGTGNTIYF.

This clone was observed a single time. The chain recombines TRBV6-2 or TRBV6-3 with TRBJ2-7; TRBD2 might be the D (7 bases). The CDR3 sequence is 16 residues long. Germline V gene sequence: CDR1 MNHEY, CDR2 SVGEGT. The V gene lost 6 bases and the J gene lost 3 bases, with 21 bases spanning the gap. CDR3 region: CASSPEGGGRGYEQYF. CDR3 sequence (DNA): TGTGCCAGCAGCCCGGAAGGGGGGGGTCGGGGCTACGAGCAGTACTTC.

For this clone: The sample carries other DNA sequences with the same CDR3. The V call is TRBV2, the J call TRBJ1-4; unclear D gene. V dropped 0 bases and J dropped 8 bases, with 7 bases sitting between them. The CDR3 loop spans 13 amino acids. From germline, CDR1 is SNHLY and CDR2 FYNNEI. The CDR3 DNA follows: TGTGCCAGCAGTGAAGCGCTGAGAGAAAAACTGTTTTTT. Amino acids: CASSEALREKLFF.

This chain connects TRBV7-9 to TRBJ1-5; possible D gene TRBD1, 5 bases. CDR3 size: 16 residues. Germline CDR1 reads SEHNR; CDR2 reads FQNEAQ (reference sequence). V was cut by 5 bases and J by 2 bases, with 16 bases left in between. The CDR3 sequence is CASSPVDTGGNQPQHF. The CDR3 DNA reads TGTGCCAGCAGCCCCGTCGATACAGGAGGCAATCAGCCCCAGCATTTT.

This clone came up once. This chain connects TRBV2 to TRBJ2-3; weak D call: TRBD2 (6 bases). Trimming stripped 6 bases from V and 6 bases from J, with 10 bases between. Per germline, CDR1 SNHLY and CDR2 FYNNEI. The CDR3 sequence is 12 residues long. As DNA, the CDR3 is TGTGCCAGCAGGGGAGGCGCCGATACGCAGTATTTT. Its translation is CASRGGADTQYF.

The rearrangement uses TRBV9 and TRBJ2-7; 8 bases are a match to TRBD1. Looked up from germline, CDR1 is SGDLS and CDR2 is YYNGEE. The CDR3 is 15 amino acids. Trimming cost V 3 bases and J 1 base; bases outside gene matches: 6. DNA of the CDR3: TGTGCCAGCAGCGCAGGGGGCGGCAGATCCTACGAGCAGTACTTC. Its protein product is CASSAGGGRSYEQYF.

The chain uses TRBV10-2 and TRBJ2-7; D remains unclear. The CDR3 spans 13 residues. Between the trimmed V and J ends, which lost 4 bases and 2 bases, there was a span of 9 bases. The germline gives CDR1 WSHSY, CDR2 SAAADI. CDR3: CASSVSEPYEQYF. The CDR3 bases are TGCGCCAGCAGTGTTTCAGAACCCTACGAGCAGTACTTC.

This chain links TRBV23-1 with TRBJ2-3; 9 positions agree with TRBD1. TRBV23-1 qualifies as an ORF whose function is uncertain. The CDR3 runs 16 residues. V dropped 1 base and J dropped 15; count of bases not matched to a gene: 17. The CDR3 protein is CASSQLSTGGTDTPYF. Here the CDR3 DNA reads TGCGCCAGCAGTCAATTAAGTACAGGGGGCACAGATACGCCCTATTTT.